Listed below are T cell receptor beta chains from one sample, sequenced in a study of regulatory T cells in long-lasting Graves disease. From the multiplex PCR reads, TCRdb called clonotypes with MiXCR, one entry per CDR3 protein. The repertoire has 440,000 or so distinct CDR3 sequences, roughly 15% of them found once; the top ten carry around 10%. These data were likewise used in another study, on T cells in Graves' hyperthyroidism and ophthalmopathy.

The material sequenced was peripheral blood mononuclear cells (PBMCs), taken at new diagnosis, from a patient treated with antithyroid drugs. These receptors all stem from a woman between 25 and 40 years old with Graves disease. CDR3s include the opening cysteine and the closing phenylalanine or tryptophan.

j_call v_call cdr3_aa
TRBJ2-5 TRBV3-1 CASSQEAGEETQYF
TRBJ2-1 TRBV14 CASKSGRADEQFF
TRBJ2-5 TRBV12-3/TRBV12-4 CASSFGTGQETQYF
TRBJ2-3 TRBV29-1 CSVELAGAGADTQYF
TRBJ2-1 TRBV28 CASSLSGGYNEQFF
TRBJ2-1 TRBV4-1 CASGQENEQFF
TRBJ2-7 TRBV3-1 CASSPFRNRGSYEQYF
TRBJ2-2 TRBV6-5 CASSYSGAPNTEELFF
TRBJ2-3 TRBV7-2 CASSLERDYTTDTQYF
TRBJ2-3 TRBV2 CASIAASGRSTDTQYF
TRBJ2-1 TRBV20-1 CSGGTSGSHEQFF
TRBJ2-2 TRBV28 CAIGAGTNTGELFF
TRBJ1-5 TRBV7-6 CASSRSGLGQPQHF
TRBJ1-5 TRBV6-2/TRBV6-3 CASSYSSRSSLANQPQHF
TRBJ2-1 TRBV5-4 CASSPSGSFDNEQFF
TRBJ2-1 TRBV10-3 CAISESPLAPSGRVEQFF
TRBJ2-6 TRBV2 CASKGSSGANVLTF
TRBJ2-7 TRBV18 CASSAGTGLYEQYF
TRBJ1-5 TRBV7-3 CASSTDQNQPQHF
TRBJ2-5 TRBV5-1 CASSAGTRLETQYF
TRBJ1-3 TRBV10-3 CAISESQGTTIYF
TRBJ1-6 TRBV20-1 CSARGLRNNSPLHF
TRBJ1-2 TRBV20-1 CSARDNLDNYGYTF
TRBJ2-2 TRBV28 CASRGLMGRGGGELFF
TRBJ2-5 TRBV6-1 CASSKRPEEIQETQYF
TRBJ2-7 TRBV2 CASSERGGRSSYEQYF
TRBJ2-7 TRBV7-9 CASSYTPNYEQYF
TRBJ2-3 TRBV20-1 CSAPGTSGRVTDTQYF
TRBJ2-3 TRBV20-1 CSAREERTDTQYF